This is a list of T cell receptor beta chains from one sample in a study of T cell responses to AZD1222 COVID-19 vaccine. Using immunoSEQ multiplex PCR, the repertoire was profiled, and TCRdb retains in-frame clones only, with some absent. The table records about 140,000 clones, less than 95% of them present only once. The sequenced sample was peripheral blood, obtained on day 0 of AZD1222 vaccination. Receptors originate from an adult in good health. Both conserved end residues are part of each CDR3. Fields, in order: J gene, V gene, D gene, clone size, CDR3 protein, CDR3 DNA. D genes are given only for firm matches. Clone size is given for some rows only: seen once, a few or many times, or a class if the clone is expanded.

TRBJ1-5	TRBV7-9	NA	NA	CASSNRQSNQPQHF	TGTGCCAGCAGTAACCGACAAAGCAATCAGCCCCAGCATTTT
TRBJ2-7	TRBV21-1	NA	NA	CASSKQDPSRHHYSSYEQYF	TGTGCCAGCAGCAAACAGGACCCCTCACGCCATCATTACTCCTCCTACGAGCAGTACTTC
TRBJ1-4	TRBV7-9	NA	few	CASSLKVGREKLFF	TGTGCCAGCAGCTTAAAAGTCGGCAGGGAAAAACTGTTTTTT
TRBJ2-5	TRBV4-1	NA	NA	CASSQIGHETQYF	TGCGCCAGCAGCCAGATTGGGCACGAGACCCAGTACTTC
TRBJ2-3	TRBV5-4	NA	NA	CASSSDVWSTDTQYF	TGTGCCAGCAGCTCTGACGTCTGGAGCACAGATACGCAGTATTTT
TRBJ2-7	TRBV4-1	TRBD2	NA	CASSQVPSGLPYEQYF	TGCGCCAGCAGCCAAGTACCTAGCGGGCTCCCCTACGAGCAGTACTTC
TRBJ1-1	TRBV9	NA	NA	CASSAAGLNTEAFF	TGTGCCAGCAGCGCAGCAGGGTTGAACACTGAAGCTTTCTTT
TRBJ2-3	TRBV19	TRBD2	NA	CASSTRGLAEFLYTDTQYF	TGTGCCAGTAGTACTAGAGGACTAGCGGAGTTTCTTTACACAGATACGCAGTATTTT
TRBJ1-2	TRBV4-3	NA	NA	CASSQGDRGLYGYTF	TGCGCCAGCAGCCAAGGGGACCGGGGCCTCTATGGCTACACCTTC
TRBJ1-1	TRBV3-1/TRBV3-2	NA	NA	CASSQEMRVADAEAFF	TGTGCCAGCAGCCAGGAAATGCGGGTAGCAGACGCTGAAGCTTTCTTT
TRBJ1-5	TRBV12-3/TRBV12-4	NA	NA	CASTEGPNQPQHF	TGTGCCAGCACGGAGGGTCCAAATCAGCCCCAGCATTTT
TRBJ1-1	TRBV7-8	NA	NA	CASSLSGAGNTEAFF	TGTGCCAGCAGCTTATCGGGGGCGGGGAACACTGAAGCTTTCTTT
TRBJ2-7	TRBV29-1	NA	few	CSVEVSGFGEQYF	TGCAGCGTTGAAGTTTCGGGGTTCGGCGAGCAGTACTTC
TRBJ1-5	TRBV2	NA	NA	CASSAEQGYQPQHF	TGTGCCAGCAGCGCAGAACAGGGATATCAGCCCCAGCATTTT
TRBJ1-2	TRBV19	NA	few	CASRTPGGGYAGYTF	TGTGCCAGTAGGACCCCTGGAGGGGGATATGCTGGCTACACCTTC
TRBJ1-4	TRBV7-6	TRBD1	NA	CASSLQQGTNEKLFF	TGTGCCAGCAGCCTACAACAGGGGACTAATGAAAAACTGTTTTTT
TRBJ2-2	TRBV24-1	NA	few	CATSRDIGELFF	TGTGCCACCAGTCGAGACATCGGGGAGCTGTTTTTT
TRBJ1-4	TRBV29-1	NA	NA	CSTLASGTTEKLFF	TGCAGCACACTGGCGTCGGGGACGACTGAAAAACTGTTTTTT
TRBJ2-2	TRBV3-1/TRBV3-2	NA	NA	CASSDFPPTGKGGELFF	TGTGCCAGCAGCGATTTCCCCCCCACCGGGAAGGGCGGGGAGCTGTTTTTT
TRBJ1-2	TRBV29-1	NA	NA	CSVEAGRGSNYGYTF	TGCAGCGTTGAGGCAGGGAGGGGTTCTAACTATGGCTACACCTTC
TRBJ1-5	TRBV2	NA	NA	CASKSDNQPQHF	TGTGCCAGCAAATCGGATAATCAGCCCCAGCATTTT
TRBJ1-2	TRBV10-3	TRBD1	NA	CAISDPPKGASYGYTF	TGTGCCATCAGTGACCCACCCAAGGGGGCGTCCTATGGCTACACCTTC
TRBJ1-6	TRBV5-6	NA	NA	CASSLRGPLHF	TGTGCCAGCAGCTTGAGGGGACCCCTCCACTTT
TRBJ1-6	TRBV6-5	NA	NA	CASSTGSYNSPLHF	TGTGCCAGCAGTACAGGGTCCTATAATTCACCCCTCCACTTT
TRBJ1-5	TRBV4-2	NA	NA	CASSHRGQPQHF	TGTGCCAGCAGCCACAGGGGTCAGCCCCAGCATTTT
TRBJ2-7	TRBV7-9	NA	NA	CASSLEVSYEQYF	TGTGCCAGCAGCTTGGAGGTCTCCTACGAGCAGTACTTC
TRBJ1-6	TRBV19	NA	NA	CASSIRQVSSYNSPLHF	TGTGCCAGTAGTATAAGACAGGTCAGCTCCTATAATTCACCCCTCCACTTT
TRBJ2-5	TRBV11-3	TRBD1	NA	CASSSSFSPGQDQETQYF	TGTGCCAGCAGCTCTTCTTTTTCTCCCGGACAGGACCAAGAGACCCAGTACTTC
TRBJ1-1	TRBV5-4	NA	NA	CASSSLGGANTEAFF	TGTGCCAGCAGCTCGTTAGGGGGAGCGAACACTGAAGCTTTCTTT
TRBJ2-3	TRBV19	TRBD1	NA	CASTEGTGGFLDTQYF	TGTGCCAGTACCGAAGGCACAGGGGGGTTTTTAGATACGCAGTATTTT
TRBJ2-2	TRBV11-2	NA	NA	CASSLSTGMRAGELFF	TGTGCCAGCAGCCTCTCTACAGGGATGAGAGCCGGGGAGCTGTTTTTT
TRBJ1-2	TRBV11-2	NA	NA	CASSSPRGRVGGYTF	TGTGCCAGCAGCTCACCCCGAGGCAGGGTCGGAGGCTACACCTTC
TRBJ2-2	TRBV25-1	TRBD1	NA	CASGDRGAGELFF	TGTGCCAGCGGGGACAGGGGCGCCGGGGAGCTGTTTTTT
TRBJ2-4	TRBV5-8	NA	NA	CASSLQTLAKNIQYF	TGTGCCAGCAGCCTGCAGACGTTAGCCAAAAACATTCAGTACTTC
TRBJ2-1	TRBV5-5	NA	once	CASSSGVYNEQFF	TGTGCCAGCAGCTCAGGGGTCTACAATGAGCAGTTCTTC
TRBJ2-1	TRBV5-1	TRBD1	NA	CASSPTGGGSGEQFF	TGCGCCAGCAGCCCAACAGGGGGCGGGAGTGGTGAGCAGTTCTTC
TRBJ1-1	TRBV27	NA	NA	CASSLRGSTEAFF	TGTGCCAGCAGTTTACGGGGTTCTACTGAAGCTTTCTTT
TRBJ2-3	TRBV6-1	NA	once	CASSDIRGGDTQYF	TGTGCCAGCAGTGATATCAGGGGAGGGGATACGCAGTATTTT
TRBJ2-3	TRBV11-2	NA	NA	CASSYRAHKDGYTQYF	TGTGCCAGCAGCTACCGGGCCCACAAAGATGGCTATACGCAGTATTTT
TRBJ2-2	TRBV10-3	NA	NA	CAISEYGGELFF	TGTGCCATCAGTGAGTATGGCGGGGAGCTGTTTTTT
TRBJ2-7	TRBV19	NA	once	CASSDISSYEQYF	TGTGCCAGTAGTGACATCAGCTCCTACGAGCAGTACTTC
TRBJ1-2	TRBV19	NA	NA	CASMGVGDPYGYTF	TGTGCCAGTATGGGCGTTGGGGACCCGTATGGCTACACCTTC
TRBJ1-6	TRBV4-3	TRBD1	NA	CASSQLQGQGNSPLHF	TGCGCCAGCAGCCAACTTCAGGGACAGGGAAATTCACCCCTCCACTTT
TRBJ2-7	TRBV7-8	NA	few	CASSSTGRGSADEQYF	TGTGCCAGCAGCTCTACAGGTCGGGGTAGTGCCGACGAGCAGTACTTC
TRBJ1-4	TRBV9	NA	NA	CASSALGLLNEKLFF	TGTGCCAGCAGCGCCCTAGGCCTTTTAAATGAAAAACTGTTTTTT
TRBJ1-1	TRBV27	NA	NA	CASSPQSGYTEAFF	TGTGCCAGCAGTCCACAGTCAGGGTACACTGAAGCTTTCTTT
TRBJ1-2	TRBV12-3/TRBV12-4	NA	NA	CASSYGEGYTF	TGTGCCAGCAGCTATGGGGAGGGCTACACCTTC
TRBJ2-7	TRBV7-2	NA	NA	CASSLVPDSYEQYF	TGTGCCAGCAGCTTAGTTCCGGACTCCTACGAGCAGTACTTC
TRBJ1-6	TRBV19	TRBD1	NA	CASRVEQGGNSPLHF	TGTGCCAGTAGGGTGGAGCAGGGGGGCAATTCACCCCTCCACTTT
TRBJ1-2	TRBV10-3	NA	NA	CAISDQTVNYGYTF	TGTGCCATCAGTGACCAGACAGTAAACTATGGCTACACCTTC